Listed below are T cell receptor beta chains from one sample, sequenced in a study of CD8 T cells in ankylosing spondylitis. TCRdb re-analysed the 5' RACE reads in MiXCR, keeping a single row per CDR3 protein. The repertoire has under 300,000 distinct CDR3 sequences, 10% to 13% of them found once; the top ten carry about 3%. The sequenced sample consisted of blood, either unsorted or a sorted T cell fraction (not recorded which). The source is a male donor with ankylosing spondylitis or in good health (not recorded which). Each CDR3 is given with its conserved first and last residue. A D gene is named only where the DNA matches it firmly. Some rows have no size entry. The others give once, few or many, or a class for an expanded clone.

d_call: TRBD1
v_call: TRBV9
clone_size: many
j_call: TRBJ1-1
cdr3_nt: TGTGCCAGCATCCCCGGGACAGGCTCCTCGGCCATCACTGAAGCTTTCTTT
cdr3_aa: CASIPGTGSSAITEAFF

d_call: TRBD1
v_call: TRBV7-6
clone_size: many
j_call: TRBJ2-7
cdr3_nt: TGTGCCAGCAGCTCCCAGACAGGGAACGAGCAGTACTTC
cdr3_aa: CASSSQTGNEQYF

d_call: TRBD2
v_call: TRBV2
clone_size: many
j_call: TRBJ2-5
cdr3_nt: TGTGCCAGCAGTGAGGAGAGCGGGAGGAGGGGAGAGACCCAGTACTTC
cdr3_aa: CASSEESGRRGETQYF

d_call: TRBD2
v_call: TRBV20-1
clone_size: many
j_call: TRBJ2-1
cdr3_nt: TGCAGTGCTAGAGATTCGGGCGGGAGGATTGATGAGCAGTTCTTC
cdr3_aa: CSARDSGGRIDEQFF

d_call: -
v_call: TRBV11-3
clone_size: -
j_call: TRBJ2-7
cdr3_nt: TGTGCCAGCAGCCTCCAAAGCTCCTGCGAGCAGTACTTC
cdr3_aa: CASSLQSSCEQYF

d_call: TRBD1
v_call: TRBV11-2
clone_size: few
j_call: TRBJ2-5
cdr3_nt: TGTGCCAGCAGCTCAGAACGGGACAGGGTTCGGACCCAGTACTTC
cdr3_aa: CASSSERDRVRTQYF

d_call: TRBD2
v_call: TRBV4-1
clone_size: few
j_call: TRBJ2-2
cdr3_nt: TGCGCCAGCAGTATAGCGGGGGCGAACACCGGGGAGCTGTTTTTT
cdr3_aa: CASSIAGANTGELFF

d_call: TRBD1
v_call: TRBV9
clone_size: -
j_call: TRBJ1-6
cdr3_nt: TGTGCCAGCAGGGACAGGGGAAGGAATTCACCCCTCCACTTT
cdr3_aa: CASRDRGRNSPLHF

d_call: -
v_call: TRBV20-1
clone_size: many
j_call: TRBJ1-1
cdr3_nt: TGCAGTGCCCCCGGGGGGGGGGACACTGAAGCTTTCTTT
cdr3_aa: CSAPGGGDTEAFF

d_call: -
v_call: TRBV18
clone_size: -
j_call: TRBJ2-3
cdr3_nt: TGTGCCAGCTCACCACCTAGTACCCGGGGAGATACGCAGTATTTT
cdr3_aa: CASSPPSTRGDTQYF

d_call: -
v_call: TRBV12-3/TRBV12-4
clone_size: many
j_call: TRBJ1-1
cdr3_nt: TGTGCCAGCAGGGGGTTGAACACTGAAGCTTTCTTT
cdr3_aa: CASRGLNTEAFF

d_call: -
v_call: TRBV10-2
clone_size: many
j_call: TRBJ2-7
cdr3_nt: TGCGCCAGCAGTGAGGCGGGGAATTCCTACGAGCAGTACTTC
cdr3_aa: CASSEAGNSYEQYF

d_call: TRBD1
v_call: TRBV20-1
clone_size: few
j_call: TRBJ1-1
cdr3_nt: TGCAGTGCTGGGGACAGGGCCACTGAAGCTTTCTTT
cdr3_aa: CSAGDRATEAFF

d_call: TRBD2
v_call: TRBV6-2/TRBV6-3
clone_size: many
j_call: TRBJ2-1
cdr3_nt: TGTGCCACCTCAGCGGGAGACTACAATGAGCAGTTCTTC
cdr3_aa: CATSAGDYNEQFF

d_call: -
v_call: TRBV7-2
clone_size: many
j_call: TRBJ2-7
cdr3_nt: TGTGCCAGCAGCTTAGACGGGGGCCTGAACTACGAGCAGTACTTC
cdr3_aa: CASSLDGGLNYEQYF

d_call: TRBD1
v_call: TRBV11-1
clone_size: few
j_call: TRBJ2-6
cdr3_nt: TGTGCCAGCAGCTCAGGACAGGGGACCCTATCTGGGGCCAACGTCCTGACTTTC
cdr3_aa: CASSSGQGTLSGANVLTF

d_call: -
v_call: TRBV20-1
clone_size: few
j_call: TRBJ1-1
cdr3_nt: TGCAGTGCTAGACTATCACAGGGCCGGGGCGGCACTGAAGCTTTCTTT
cdr3_aa: CSARLSQGRGGTEAFF

d_call: -
v_call: TRBV4-1
clone_size: many
j_call: TRBJ1-6
cdr3_nt: TGCGCCAGCAGCCAGGAGACCCTAAGGAGTTCACCCCTCCACTTT
cdr3_aa: CASSQETLRSSPLHF

d_call: -
v_call: TRBV12-3/TRBV12-4
clone_size: many
j_call: TRBJ2-1
cdr3_nt: TGTGCCAGCAGTCCCGGGACATCCAGGGTGGCGTTCTTC
cdr3_aa: CASSPGTSRVAFF

d_call: -
v_call: TRBV6-1
clone_size: many
j_call: TRBJ1-4
cdr3_nt: TGTGCCAGCAGCCCCGAAAGGCGGGCTGAAAAACTGTTTTTT
cdr3_aa: CASSPERRAEKLFF

d_call: -
v_call: TRBV12-3/TRBV12-4
clone_size: many
j_call: TRBJ2-2
cdr3_nt: TGTGCCAGCAGTCGGATACAGGGCGGGGAGCTGTTTTTT
cdr3_aa: CASSRIQGGELFF

d_call: -
v_call: TRBV18
clone_size: many
j_call: TRBJ1-1
cdr3_nt: TGTGCCAGCTCACCAGGAATCGAAGGCACTGAAGCTTTCTTT
cdr3_aa: CASSPGIEGTEAFF

d_call: TRBD2
v_call: TRBV18
clone_size: -
j_call: TRBJ2-2
cdr3_nt: TGTGCCAGCTCACCACCTATGACTAGCGGGAGGAGGTCGACCGGGGAGCTGTTTTTT
cdr3_aa: CASSPPMTSGRRSTGELFF

d_call: -
v_call: TRBV30
clone_size: many
j_call: TRBJ1-3
cdr3_nt: TGTGCCTGGAGTCGCGACACCATATATTTT
cdr3_aa: CAWSRDTIYF

d_call: -
v_call: TRBV25-1
clone_size: -
j_call: TRBJ2-2
cdr3_nt: TGTGCCAGCAGTGAACAGATGGCCGGGGAGCTGTTTTTT
cdr3_aa: CASSEQMAGELFF

d_call: -
v_call: TRBV6-1
clone_size: many
j_call: TRBJ2-2
cdr3_nt: TGTGCCAGCAGTGAACGGGGACAACCACTTAACACCGGGGAGCTGTTTTTT
cdr3_aa: CASSERGQPLNTGELFF

d_call: -
v_call: TRBV20-1
clone_size: -
j_call: TRBJ2-1
cdr3_nt: TGCAGTGCTTCGAGCGTTAACAATGAGCAGTTCTTC
cdr3_aa: CSASSVNNEQFF

d_call: -
v_call: TRBV6-1
clone_size: many
j_call: TRBJ2-7
cdr3_nt: TGTGCCAGCAGAGAACGCACCATGGGGGGCGATCCGAAAATACAGCAGTACTTC
cdr3_aa: CASRERTMGGDPKIQQYF

d_call: TRBD1
v_call: TRBV7-7
clone_size: many
j_call: TRBJ2-2
cdr3_nt: TGTGCCAGCACCGCGGACAGGGCTGAGGTCGGGGAGCTGTTTTTT
cdr3_aa: CASTADRAEVGELFF

d_call: -
v_call: TRBV30
clone_size: few
j_call: TRBJ1-6
cdr3_nt: TGTGCCTGGAGTGGAGGCAGGTACAATTCACCCCTCCACTTT
cdr3_aa: CAWSGGRYNSPLHF

d_call: -
v_call: TRBV20-1
clone_size: few
j_call: TRBJ2-7
cdr3_nt: TGCAGTGCTAGACTTGCCTACGAGCAGTACTTC
cdr3_aa: CSARLAYEQYF

d_call: -
v_call: TRBV20-1
clone_size: many
j_call: TRBJ1-1
cdr3_nt: TGCAGTGCTAGTAGGGGACTAAACACTGAAGCTTTCTTT
cdr3_aa: CSASRGLNTEAFF

d_call: -
v_call: TRBV2
clone_size: many
j_call: TRBJ1-1
cdr3_nt: TGTGCCAGCAGTCTTCCCCGGGGAGAAGCTTTCTTT
cdr3_aa: CASSLPRGEAFF

d_call: -
v_call: TRBV20-1
clone_size: few
j_call: TRBJ1-1
cdr3_nt: TGCAGTGTCCAGACGGGGGCAAACACTGAAGCTTTCTTT
cdr3_aa: CSVQTGANTEAFF

d_call: -
v_call: TRBV12-3/TRBV12-4
clone_size: many
j_call: TRBJ2-2
cdr3_nt: TGTGCCAGCAGCGCTTTTGATACCGGGGAGCTGTTTTTT
cdr3_aa: CASSAFDTGELFF

d_call: -
v_call: TRBV5-1
clone_size: few
j_call: TRBJ2-7
cdr3_nt: TGCGCCAGCACCAAGGGCCCAGAGACAAGCTCCTACGAGCAGTACTTC
cdr3_aa: CASTKGPETSSYEQYF

d_call: -
v_call: TRBV27
clone_size: many
j_call: TRBJ2-3
cdr3_nt: TGTGCCAGCAGTTTAGAGGTAGACCCATACACAGATACGCAGTATTTT
cdr3_aa: CASSLEVDPYTDTQYF

d_call: -
v_call: TRBV10-3
clone_size: -
j_call: TRBJ1-5
cdr3_nt: TGTGCCACTAGGCCAGGTAGCAATCAGCCCCAGCATTTT
cdr3_aa: CATRPGSNQPQHF

d_call: -
v_call: TRBV30
clone_size: few
j_call: TRBJ2-2
cdr3_nt: TGTGCCTGGGGGAGCATCGCCGGGGAGCTGTTTTTT
cdr3_aa: CAWGSIAGELFF

d_call: TRBD1
v_call: TRBV12-3/TRBV12-4
clone_size: many
j_call: TRBJ2-7
cdr3_nt: TGTGCCAGCAGCACCCTAGACAGGGGTTTTCCCGAGCAGTACTTC
cdr3_aa: CASSTLDRGFPEQYF

d_call: -
v_call: TRBV15
clone_size: many
j_call: TRBJ2-1
cdr3_nt: TGTGCCACCAGCATTGAGGGGCGGTGGAACAATGAGCAGTTCTTC
cdr3_aa: CATSIEGRWNNEQFF

d_call: TRBD1
v_call: TRBV27
clone_size: -
j_call: TRBJ2-7
cdr3_nt: TGTGCCAGCAGTCCCCGGGCAGGGGGCGCTTGGAACGAGCAGTACTTC
cdr3_aa: CASSPRAGGAWNEQYF

d_call: -
v_call: TRBV5-1
clone_size: many
j_call: TRBJ1-2
cdr3_nt: TGCGCCTCCCGCAGAGGGAGGGATGACTATGGCTACACCTTC
cdr3_aa: CASRRGRDDYGYTF

d_call: -
v_call: TRBV29-1
clone_size: many
j_call: TRBJ2-4
cdr3_nt: TGCAGCGTAGCACCAGGGGAGGGAAACATTCAGTACTTC
cdr3_aa: CSVAPGEGNIQYF

d_call: TRBD1
v_call: TRBV5-1
clone_size: many
j_call: TRBJ1-4
cdr3_nt: TGCGCCAGCAGCTATCAGACAGGGAAGAGTGAAAAACTGTTTTTT
cdr3_aa: CASSYQTGKSEKLFF

d_call: TRBD2
v_call: TRBV9
clone_size: many
j_call: TRBJ2-3
cdr3_nt: TGTGCCAGCAGCGTCTTAGCGGGAGGGCCCGATACGCAGTATTTT
cdr3_aa: CASSVLAGGPDTQYF

d_call: -
v_call: TRBV6-2/TRBV6-3
clone_size: few
j_call: TRBJ2-5
cdr3_nt: TGTGCCAGCAGTTACTCGGGTCGGGCGGAGTTTGGTGGAGAGACCCAGTACTTC
cdr3_aa: CASSYSGRAEFGGETQYF

d_call: TRBD2
v_call: TRBV5-1
clone_size: many
j_call: TRBJ2-1
cdr3_nt: TGCGCCAGCACACGAATGGCTAGCGGGTGGACTGAGCAGTTCTTC
cdr3_aa: CASTRMASGWTEQFF

d_call: -
v_call: TRBV5-1
clone_size: -
j_call: TRBJ1-1
cdr3_nt: TGCGCCAGCAGCTTGGATCAGGGGAGCACTGAAGCTTTCTTT
cdr3_aa: CASSLDQGSTEAFF

d_call: TRBD1
v_call: TRBV4-1
clone_size: -
j_call: TRBJ1-2
cdr3_nt: TGCGCCAGCAGCCAAGTATTGACAGGGGGCTATGGCTACACCTTC
cdr3_aa: CASSQVLTGGYGYTF

d_call: -
v_call: TRBV6-1
clone_size: -
j_call: TRBJ1-1
cdr3_nt: TGTACCAGCAGTGGCGAGGGGGGAGACACTGAAGCTTTCTTT
cdr3_aa: CTSSGEGGDTEAFF

d_call: TRBD2
v_call: TRBV20-1
clone_size: many
j_call: TRBJ2-1
cdr3_nt: TGCAGTGCCAAACAATGGACTAGCGGTTCCCACAATGAGCAGTTCTTC
cdr3_aa: CSAKQWTSGSHNEQFF

d_call: -
v_call: TRBV4-1
clone_size: -
j_call: TRBJ2-2
cdr3_nt: TGCGCCAGCAGCCAAGGCGAGTTAAACACCGGGGAGCTGTTTTTT
cdr3_aa: CASSQGELNTGELFF

d_call: -
v_call: TRBV10-1
clone_size: -
j_call: TRBJ2-5
cdr3_nt: TGCGCCAGCAGTGGAGGGGGATTAGGGGAAGAGACCCAGTACTTC
cdr3_aa: CASSGGGLGEETQYF

d_call: -
v_call: TRBV6-2/TRBV6-3
clone_size: -
j_call: TRBJ1-2
cdr3_nt: TGTGCCAGCAGTTATTCGAGGGGGAGGCAGGGGCCCGCTCGAGGGTATGGCTACACCTTC
cdr3_aa: CASSYSRGRQGPARGYGYTF

d_call: TRBD2
v_call: TRBV15
clone_size: -
j_call: TRBJ2-3
cdr3_nt: TGTGCCACCAGCAGGGCTAGGACTAGCGGGGGAGCGCAGTATTTT
cdr3_aa: CATSRARTSGGAQYF

d_call: -
v_call: TRBV7-9
clone_size: many
j_call: TRBJ2-1
cdr3_nt: TGTGCCAGCAGCTTAGGACTCTGGGAGTTCTTC
cdr3_aa: CASSLGLWEFF